This T cell receptor (beta chain) was obtained from a study of T cell repertoires in cytomegalovirus infection. Whole-study context: Matching HLA type and CMV infection were both indicated by public TCR beta signatures.

A word on this clonotype: Its antigen is undetermined.

MiXCR, applied by TCRdb to the reads, yields one record per CDR3 protein. Among more than 650,000 distinct CDR3 sequences listed, 35% were seen once. Whole-study findings and limits: CMV-specific HLA-C-restricted TCR beta clonotypes dominated the ex vivo response. CMV carriers with the relevant HLA were identified by cumulative public TCR beta family frequency.

The V end was cut by 5 bases, the J end by 1 base, with 11 bases between. Germline V lookup: CDR1 SGHAT, CDR2 FQNNGV. This CDR3 spans 14 amino acids. Sequenced sample: PBMCs. The sequence derives from a human donor in good health (CMV status not recorded). Some clones in this sample may be carry-over from other donors' samples. The rearrangement links TRBV11-2 to TRBJ2-5, with D unclear. CDR3 DNA sequence: TGTGCCAGCAGCGTCGGAGTAATCCAAGAGACCCAGTACTTC. Translation gives CASSVGVIQETQYF. The full variable domain, with the rest looked up from reference TRBV11-2 and TRBJ2-5, is EAGVAQSPRYKIIEKRQSVAFWCNPISGHATLYWYQQILGQGPKLLIQFQNNGVVDDSQLPKDRFSAERLKGVDSTLKIQPAKLEDSAVYLCASSVGVIQETQYFGPGTRLLVL.